A single sample gave rise to the 30 T cell receptor beta chains below, sequenced in a study of CD8 T cells in Susac syndrome. Random hexamers were used to reverse transcribe about 0.5 to 1 ug of RNA. TCRdb redid the calling of the immunoSEQ multiplex PCR reads with MiXCR, one entry per CDR3 protein. The table has 130,000 to 150,000 distinct CDR3 sequences, around 94% seen once. Material for sequencing was CD8+ T cells from PBMCs. These receptors all stem from a human donor in good health.

The V gene is TRBV12-3 or TRBV12-4, the J gene TRBJ1-1; 7 bases line up with TRBD1. There are 11 residues in the CDR3. Trimming cost V 7 bases and J 9 bases; bases outside gene matches: 5. DNA for the CDR3: TGTGCCAGCACCCCGGGACAGCAAGCTTTCTTT. Amino acid sequence: CASTPGQQAFF.

The CDR3 reads CASSQGEASGIVEQFF. CDR3 nucleotides: TGCGCCAGCAGCCAAGGGGAAGCTAGCGGGATTGTTGAGCAGTTCTTC. The chain has TRBV4-1 and TRBJ2-1, with TRBD2 identical over 9 bases. Germline V gene lookup returns CDR1 MGHRA and CDR2 YSYEKL. V dropped 1 base and J dropped 9; count of bases not matched to a gene: 10. The CDR3 contains 16 residues.

The chain is built from TRBV4-1 and TRBJ1-2; TRBD1 might be the D (6 bases). Trimming took 6 bases from V and 5 from J, leaving 19 bases between them. This CDR3 region has 15 residues. In germline, CDR1 is MGHRA, CDR2 YSYEKL. CDR3 residues: CASRGILKGGYGYTF. The CDR3 coding sequence is TGCGCCAGCAGGGGGATTTTGAAAGGGGGATATGGCTACACCTTC.

The chain couples TRBV13 to TRBJ1-2, with D possibly matching TRBD1 (5 bases). CDR1 and CDR2 from the germline V gene are PRHDT and FYEKMQ (reference sequence). Trimming pared 1 base from V and 8 bases from J, leaving 17 bases between. The CDR3 covers 15 residues. The DNA of the CDR3 is TGTGCCAGCAGCTTAGCCGCTATGGGGGGAAAAGGCTACACCTTC. Its translation is CASSLAAMGGKGYTF.

V gene TRBV29-1 combines with J gene TRBJ1-1, with TRBD1 identical over 8 bases. The junction had 10 bases not matched to a gene; V was cut back by 8 bases and J by 8 bases. This CDR3 spans 12 amino acids. Per the germline V gene, CDR1 is SQVTM and CDR2 is ANQGSEA. CDR3 region: CSFRSTGAEAFF. The CDR3 coding sequence is TGCAGCTTTCGCTCGACAGGGGCAGAAGCTTTCTTT.

The chain links TRBV20-1 to TRBJ2-7; 9 bases fit TRBD1. The CDR3 extends over 14 amino acids. J gave up 4 bases and V 6 bases, and 10 bases lay outside the gene matches. CDR1 and CDR2 from the germline V gene are DFQATT and SNEGSKA (reference sequence). As DNA, the CDR3 is TGCAGTGCGCCGCGGCCGGGACAGGGTTACGAGCAGTACTTC. It codes for CSAPRPGQGYEQYF.

V is TRBV4-1 and J is TRBJ2-1; TRBD2 aligns across 9 bases. CDR3 length: 17 amino acids. CDR1 MGHRA and CDR2 YSYEKL come from the germline V gene. The junction had 15 bases not matched to a gene; V was cut back by 5 bases and J by 7 bases. In DNA, the CDR3 is TGCGCCAGCAGCGCGTTAGGACTAGCGCTCGGTGGGAATGAGCAGTTCTTC. Translated, it gives CASSALGLALGGNEQFF.

This chain connects TRBV27 to TRBJ2-4, with unresolved D. The CDR3 length is 15 residues. V dropped 4 bases and J dropped 1 base, with 11 bases sitting between them. Per germline, CDR1 MNHEY and CDR2 SMNVEV (reference sequence). The DNA for the CDR3 is TGTGCCAGCAGTTGGTCGGGTCTCGCCAAAAACATTCAGTACTTC. Amino acid sequence: CASSWSGLAKNIQYF.

The CDR3 DNA reads as TGCAGCGTACCGACTAGCGGAGTGGGGAATGAGCAGTTCTTC. This translates into CSVPTSGVGNEQFF. The rearrangement joins TRBV29-1 to TRBJ2-1; 9 bases map to TRBD2. The V gene end was trimmed by 6 bases and the J gene end by 7 bases; junction bases not matched to a gene: 10. Germline V CDR1 and CDR2: SQVTM, ANQGSEA. The CDR3 length is 14 residues.

The chain uses TRBV20-1 and TRBJ2-7; 7 bases map to TRBD1. Trimming cost V 4 bases and J 3 bases; bases outside gene matches: 3. CDR1 is DFQATT, CDR2 SNEGSKA, per germline (reference sequence). This CDR3 contains 12 residues. The DNA for the CDR3 is TGCAGTGCTACCGGGACAGTCTACGAGCAGTACTTC. Translation gives CSATGTVYEQYF.

In its sample, this clonotype was seen once. The chain is built from TRBV7-8 and TRBJ1-2; 8 nucleotides agree with TRBD1. Germline V gene sequence: CDR1 SGHVS, CDR2 FQNEAQ. The CDR3 covers 16 residues. J lost 5 bases, V lost 4 bases, and 12 bases had no gene match. For the CDR3, the DNA is TGTGCCAGCAGCTCTGCCCTGACAGGGGAGGGGTATGGCTACACCTTC. This codes for CASSSALTGEGYGYTF.

The rearrangement joins TRBV12-3 or TRBV12-4 to TRBJ1-2, with 9 bases that match TRBD1. This CDR3 spans 14 amino acids. With 3 bases clipped from V and 7 bases from J, the junction kept 6 bases outside the gene matches. The CDR3 spells CASSFTGQGAGYTF. CDR3 nucleotide sequence: TGTGCCAGCAGTTTTACGGGACAGGGTGCTGGCTACACCTTC.

The rearrangement links TRBV14 to TRBJ1-5; the match to TRBD1 covers 8 bases. Germline CDR1 is SGHDN and CDR2 is FVKESK. V dropped 5 bases and J dropped 0; count of bases not matched to a gene: 0. This CDR3 spans 14 amino acids. The CDR3 region is CASSDRGSNQPQHF. DNA of the CDR3: TGTGCCAGCAGCGACAGGGGTAGCAATCAGCCCCAGCATTTT. The full variable domain, its missing parts supplied by reference TRBV14 and TRBJ1-5, is EAGVTQFPSHSVIEKGQTVTLRCDPISGHDNLYWYRRVMGKEIKFLLHFVKESKQDESGMPNNRFLAERTGGTYSTLKVQPAELEDSGVYFCASSDRGSNQPQHFGDGTRLSIL.

The chain is built from TRBV29-1 and TRBJ2-1; possibly TRBD2 for D (6 bases). In germline, CDR1 is SQVTM, CDR2 ANQGSEA. The germline V and J ends were trimmed by 3 bases and 8 bases, with 17 bases remaining between them. The CDR3 is made up of 14 amino acids. The CDR3 sequence is CSVDSEGRWDEQFF. In DNA, the CDR3 is TGCAGCGTTGATTCGGAGGGCCGGTGGGATGAGCAGTTCTTC.

V usage is TRBV30 and J usage is TRBJ2-4, with D possibly being TRBD2 (7 bases). The CDR3 consists of 14 residues. The germline V gene has CDR1 GTSNPN and CDR2 SVGIG (reference sequence). V shed 1 base and J shed 4 bases, with 11 bases lying between them. The CDR3 here is CAWSGAGAKNIQYF. The DNA of the CDR3 is TGTGCCTGGAGTGGGGCGGGGGCGAAAAACATTCAGTACTTC.

The chain is built from TRBV4-2 and TRBJ2-7; D tentatively reads TRBD1 or TRBD2 (6 bases each). Trimming left V 1 base short and J 5 bases short, with 15 bases between. The germline gives CDR1 LGHNA, CDR2 YNFKEQ. This CDR3 has 15 residues. DNA for the CDR3: TGTGCCAGCAGCCAAGTTCGGGGGCTCGGAGACGAGCAGTACTTC. This sequence encodes CASSQVRGLGDEQYF.

This chain connects TRBV28 to TRBJ2-7; D call uncertain. V shed 5 bases and J shed 3 bases, with 8 bases lying between them. This CDR3 is 12 amino acids long. The germline V gene encodes CDR1 MDHEN and CDR2 SYDVKM. The CDR3 spells CASSPEFYEQYF. The CDR3 DNA follows: TGTGCCAGCAGTCCCGAGTTCTACGAGCAGTACTTC.

The CDR3, as DNA: TGTGCCAGCAGCGTAAACAATGCCTACGAGCAGTACTTC. Amino acid sequence: CASSVNNAYEQYF. V usage is TRBV9 and J usage is TRBJ2-7; D call uncertain. From germline, CDR1 is SGDLS and CDR2 YYNGEE. V lost 1 base, J lost 2 bases, and 7 bases lay in between. CDR3 length equals 13 residues.

The table lists this clonotype with a count of one. The genes are TRBV29-1 and TRBJ2-1; no firm D call. From germline, CDR1 is SQVTM and CDR2 ANQGSEA. The CDR3 is 10 residues long. The V and J ends lost 5 bases and 5 bases respectively, with 4 bases between them. CDR3 in DNA: TGCAGCGTTTTAGACAATGAGCAGTTCTTC. It yields the protein CSVLDNEQFF.

The CDR3 sequence: CASSLGVAEKLFF. The CDR3 DNA is TGTGCCAGCAGCTTAGGGGTTGCTGAAAAACTGTTTTTT. The chain has TRBV7-2 and TRBJ1-4; no definite D call. The CDR3 contains 13 residues. Germline CDR1 is SGHTA and CDR2 is FQGNSA. The V and J ends lost 1 base and 7 bases respectively, with 7 bases between them.

The CDR3 region is CSARWGNYEQYF. The CDR3 region has the DNA TGCAGTGCTAGATGGGGCAACTACGAGCAGTACTTC. This chain joins TRBV20-1 and TRBJ2-7, with a weak D call TRBD1 (5 bases). The CDR3 is 12 residues long. With 2 bases removed from V and 3 bases from J, the gap between germline ends came to 8 bases. Germline CDR1 reads DFQATT; CDR2 reads SNEGSKA (reference sequence).

This chain links TRBV9 with TRBJ2-3, with TRBD2 matching 14 bases. J lost 9 bases, V lost 3 bases, and 6 bases had no gene match. The length of the CDR3 is 15 residues. Germline V gene data show CDR1 as SGDLS and CDR2 as YYNGEE. CDR3 in amino acids: CASSEGTSGSTTQYF. The CDR3 DNA reads as TGTGCCAGCAGCGAGGGGACTAGCGGGAGTACAACGCAGTATTTT.

The chain combines TRBV19 with TRBJ2-1; D is perhaps TRBD2 (5 bases). The V gene's germline CDR1 is LNHDA and CDR2 SQIVND (reference sequence). This CDR3 spans 13 amino acids. V lost 3 bases and J 5 bases, leaving 8 bases between the germline ends. Here the CDR3 reads CASSIFGDNEQFF. The CDR3 nucleotides read TGTGCCAGTAGTATCTTCGGGGACAATGAGCAGTTCTTC.

V gene TRBV12-5 combines with J gene TRBJ2-7; TRBD2 matches 7 bases. CDR3 length equals 15 residues. The germline CDR1 and CDR2 sequences are LGHNT and FRNRAP. With V trimmed by 2 bases and J by 4 bases, 8 bases remained unmatched. CDR3 DNA sequence: TGTGCTAGTGGTTTGAGGCTAGCGGAGCGATACGAGCAGTACTTC. This gives the protein CASGLRLAERYEQYF.

This chain links TRBV18 with TRBJ2-7, with D possibly being TRBD1 (5 bases). Trimming left V 3 bases short and J 2 bases short, with 11 bases between. Germline CDR1 is KGHSH and CDR2 is LQKENI. The CDR3 is 14 residues long. As DNA, the CDR3 is TGTGCCAGCTCACCTGCAGGGCCCCCCTACGAGCAGTACTTC. This sequence encodes CASSPAGPPYEQYF.

V gene TRBV27 combines with J gene TRBJ2-5, with D perhaps TRBD1 (6 bases). The CDR3 sequence is 15 residues long. Germline CDR1 and CDR2: MNHEY and SMNVEV (reference sequence). V lost 4 bases and J lost 3, with 15 bases in between. The CDR3 nucleotides read TGTGCCAGCAGTTGGGTCTGGGACAAAAAAGAGACCCAGTACTTC. Protein sequence: CASSWVWDKKETQYF.

V gene TRBV2 combines with J gene TRBJ2-1, with D hard to call. Trimming took 3 bases from V and 9 from J, leaving 3 bases between them. In germline, CDR1 is SNHLY, CDR2 FYNNEI. CDR3 size: 10 residues. The CDR3 nucleotides are TGTGCCAGCAGTGAGGTTGAGCAGTTCTTC. Translation: CASSEVEQFF.

The chain couples TRBV29-1 to TRBJ1-2; 8 nucleotides line up with TRBD1. The germline CDR1 and CDR2 sequences are SQVTM and ANQGSEA. The CDR3 is made up of 12 amino acids. The V and J ends lost 3 bases and 7 bases, in that order; junction bases with no gene match: 4. The chain's CDR3 is CSVDGRGLGYTF. As DNA, the CDR3 is TGCAGCGTTGACGGCAGGGGGCTTGGCTACACCTTC. Using reference TRBV29-1 and TRBJ1-2 for the parts outside the CDR3, the full variable domain is SAVISQKPSRDICQRGTSLTIQCQVDSQVTMMFWYRQQPGQSLTLIATANQGSEATYESGFVIDKFPISRPNLTFSTLTVSNMSPEDSSIYLCSVDGRGLGYTFGSGTRLTVV.

The table lists this clonotype with a count of one. The chain employs TRBV27 and TRBJ1-2; D is uncertain. The V gene lost 7 bases and the J gene lost 8 bases, with 11 bases spanning the gap. CDR3 size: 11 residues. The germline V gene has CDR1 MNHEY and CDR2 SMNVEV (reference sequence). CDR3 sequence reads: CASKTNGGYTF. In DNA form, the CDR3 reads TGTGCCAGCAAAACTAACGGGGGCTACACCTTC.

J is TRBJ2-4 and V is TRBV7-9; the match to TRBD2 covers 10 bases. The germline V gene encodes CDR1 SEHNR and CDR2 FQNEAQ (reference sequence). J lost 10 bases, V lost 1 base, and 4 bases had no gene match. This CDR3 has 14 residues. This CDR3 reads CASSLGLAGKIQYF. CDR3 DNA: TGTGCCAGCAGCTTAGGACTAGCGGGCAAAATTCAGTACTTC.